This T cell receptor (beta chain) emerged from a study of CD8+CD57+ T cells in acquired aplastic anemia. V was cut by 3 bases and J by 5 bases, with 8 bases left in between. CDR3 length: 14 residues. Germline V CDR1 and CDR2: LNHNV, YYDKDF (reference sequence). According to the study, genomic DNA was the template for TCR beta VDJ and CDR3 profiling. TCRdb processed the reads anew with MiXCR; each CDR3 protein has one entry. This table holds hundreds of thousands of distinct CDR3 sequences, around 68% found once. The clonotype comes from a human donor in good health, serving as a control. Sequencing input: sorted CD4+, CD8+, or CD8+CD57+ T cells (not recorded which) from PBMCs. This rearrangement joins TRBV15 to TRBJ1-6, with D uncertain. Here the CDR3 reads CATSRGSDNSPLHF. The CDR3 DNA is TGTGCCACCAGCAGGGGCTCGGATAATTCACCCCTCCACTTT.